These T cell receptor beta chains were read from a single sample in a study of T cell responses to AZD1222 COVID-19 vaccine. The protocol was immunoSEQ multiplex PCR, while the TCRdb copy is restricted to in-frame clones and leaves out a portion. The sample records about 140,000 clones, 90% being singletons. The source was peripheral blood, collected on day 0 of AZD1222 vaccination. These receptors were taken from an adult in good health. CDR3s leave out the opening cysteine and the closing phenylalanine or tryptophan.

J gene | V gene | CDR3 protein
TRBJ1-2 | TRBV5-5 | ASSSPAEGYYGYT
TRBJ1-1 | TRBV4-3 | ASSLITGDTEAF
TRBJ1-2 | TRBV29-1 | SVGSGVDYGYT
TRBJ2-3 | TRBV13 | ASSLSGTSLDTQY
TRBJ1-1 | TRBV5-1 | ASSLRQGALNTEAF
TRBJ1-1 | TRBV7-8 | ASSLVGGNTEAF
TRBJ2-7 | TRBV12-5 | ASGLTYEQY
TRBJ1-5 | TRBV19 | ASTTGTMQPQH
TRBJ1-1 | TRBV18 | ASSPIRSGTEAF
TRBJ1-1 | TRBV6-6 | ASSFETGRTLKLF
TRBJ2-1 | TRBV11-3 | ASSLYKPGTVNRDEQF
TRBJ2-1 | TRBV4-3 | ASSQDPRGSGRPVYNEQF
TRBJ2-1 | TRBV27 | AFPISPAYNEQF
TRBJ2-7 | TRBV19 | ASSVSLSSYEQY
TRBJ1-2 | TRBV12-3/TRBV12-4 | ASSTDRFDGYT
TRBJ1-2 | TRBV5-1 | ASSLSIGGYGYT
TRBJ2-3 | TRBV27 | ASGFRAGLRTDTQY
TRBJ2-7 | TRBV14 | ASSQLDGPSYEQY
TRBJ2-7 | TRBV4-2 | ASSPSGVSYEQY
TRBJ2-1 | TRBV12-3/TRBV12-4 | ASSLASANEQF
TRBJ1-1 | TRBV5-8 | ASSLVAGGTEAF
TRBJ2-7 | TRBV7-9 | ASSQPGPSYEQY
TRBJ2-2 | TRBV2 | ASSGGQGAFTGELF
TRBJ2-7 | TRBV5-4 | ASSSPWGGDEQY
TRBJ2-7 | TRBV2 | ASRAGTSLYEQY
TRBJ1-5 | TRBV12-5 | ASNEVSNQPQH
TRBJ2-3 | TRBV10-1 | ASSEPTSGGAGTDTQY
TRBJ1-6 | TRBV5-3 | ARSTGQAISPLH
TRBJ1-2 | TRBV20-1 | SARMGNGYT
TRBJ1-2 | TRBV10-3 | AISERTNYGYT
TRBJ2-3 | TRBV29-1 | SVAALGDTQY
TRBJ1-3 | TRBV29-1 | SVGGSSSGNTIY
TRBJ2-5 | TRBV2 | ASRTEPQETQY
TRBJ2-2 | TRBV11-2 | ASSLAGGLTGELF
TRBJ2-3 | TRBV6-6 | ASTPVPDTQY
TRBJ2-7 | TRBV7-2 | ASSSLSYEQY
TRBJ2-7 | TRBV5-4 | ASRFWGGGGEQY
TRBJ1-4 | TRBV7-9 | ASTLPRGGRANEKLF
TRBJ2-1 | TRBV29-1 | SVDRGPDNEQF
TRBJ1-2 | TRBV12-3/TRBV12-4 | ASSSDRAYGYT
TRBJ1-5 | TRBV12-3/TRBV12-4 | ASSGDRVQPQH
TRBJ1-1 | TRBV9 | ASSVVDRGMNTEAF